This T cell receptor beta chain was retrieved from a study of blood T cell repertoires in COVID-19. Only in-frame clones appear in the TCRdb table, and some are missing; sequencing was by immunoSEQ multiplex PCR. The sample has more than 350,000 clones; 80% to 90% are singletons. Germline trimming cut 4 bases from V and 4 bases from J; bases unmatched to any gene: 6. Germline loops: CDR1 SGHRS, CDR2 YFSETQ. This CDR3 region has 15 residues. The chain is built from TRBV5-1 and TRBJ2-7; TRBD2 agrees at 12 bases. The TCR sequence derives from a woman aged 30 to 39 with COVID-19, enrolled during active disease. Sequenced material: peripheral blood. CDR3 sequence: CASSQTSGSPYEQYF. In DNA form, the CDR3 reads TGCGCCAGCAGCCAGACTAGCGGGAGTCCGTACGAGCAGTACTTC.